The clone carrying this T cell receptor beta chain was detected ten times or more. Its antigen is still unknown. V was shortened by 6 bases and J by 6 bases, with 20 bases between the two germline ends. In germline, CDR1 is SGHTA, CDR2 FQGNSA. CDR3 length: 16 residues. TCRdb ran MiXCR on the reads and lists one entry per CDR3 protein. The repertoire holds 150,000 to 200,000 distinct CDR3 sequences, with approximately 30% as singletons. The data derive from a study of T cell repertoires in cytomegalovirus infection. Study context: Indicated by public TCR beta signatures were CMV infection and matching HLA type. Study observations and caveats: In two of eight donors, the top clonotype was HLA-C-restricted CMV-specific. Cumulative frequency (of public TCR beta family members) identified carriers of CMV plus the relevant HLA.

The source is a human donor in good health (CMV status not recorded). Some clones in this sample may be carry-over from other donors' samples. The rearrangement uses TRBV7-2 and TRBJ2-2; D might be TRBD2 (5 bases). Sequenced: PBMCs. The CDR3 DNA reads as TGTGCCAGCAGTCTAGAGGGCCCCGGCACGGCCGGGGAGCTGTTTTTT. Translating it yields CASSLEGPGTAGELFF.